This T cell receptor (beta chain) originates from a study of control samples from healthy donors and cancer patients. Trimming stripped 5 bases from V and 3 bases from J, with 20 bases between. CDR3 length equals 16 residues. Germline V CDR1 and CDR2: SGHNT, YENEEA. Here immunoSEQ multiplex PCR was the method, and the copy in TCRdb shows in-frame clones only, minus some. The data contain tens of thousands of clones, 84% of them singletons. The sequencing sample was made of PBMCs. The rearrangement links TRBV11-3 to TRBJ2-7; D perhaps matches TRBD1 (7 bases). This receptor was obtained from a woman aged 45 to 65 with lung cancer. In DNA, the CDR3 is TGTGCCAGCAGCCCCGGGGGACAGAGCCCAAACTACGAGCAGTACTTC. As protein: CASSPGGQSPNYEQYF.